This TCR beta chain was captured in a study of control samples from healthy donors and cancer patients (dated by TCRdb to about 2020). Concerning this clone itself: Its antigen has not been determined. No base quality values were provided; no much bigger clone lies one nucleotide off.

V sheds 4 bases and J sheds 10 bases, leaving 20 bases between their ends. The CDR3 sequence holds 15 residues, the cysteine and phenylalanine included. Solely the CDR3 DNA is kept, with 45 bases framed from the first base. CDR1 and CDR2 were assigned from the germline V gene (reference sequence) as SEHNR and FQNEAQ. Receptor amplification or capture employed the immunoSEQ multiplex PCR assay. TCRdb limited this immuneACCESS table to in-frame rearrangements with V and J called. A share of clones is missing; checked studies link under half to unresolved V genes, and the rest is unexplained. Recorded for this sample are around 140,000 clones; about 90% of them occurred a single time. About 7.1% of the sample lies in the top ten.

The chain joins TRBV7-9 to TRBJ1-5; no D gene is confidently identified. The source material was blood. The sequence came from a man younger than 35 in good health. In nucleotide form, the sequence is TGTGCCAGCAGCTCCAAAGGGCCATACAGCGGACCCCAGCATTTT. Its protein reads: CASSSKGPYSGPQHF. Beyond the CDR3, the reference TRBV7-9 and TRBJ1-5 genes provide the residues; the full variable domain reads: DTGVSQNPRHKITKRGQNVTFRCDPISEHNRLYWYRQTLGQGPEFLTYFQNEAQLEKSRLLSDRFSAERPKGSFSTLEIQRTEQGDSAMYLCASSSKGPYSGPQHFGDGTRLSIL.